These 21 T cell receptor beta chains were all obtained from the same sample, sequenced in a study of cytomegalovirus exposure and HLA in healthy donors. PCR involved 60 Vbeta and 13 Jbeta primers. TCRdb keeps only in-frame clones here, not all; method: immunoSEQ multiplex PCR. Of more than 85,000 clones listed, about three quarters were seen once; the top ten hold around 10%. Sequenced: PBMCs. All receptors come from a man younger than 45 in good health and CMV-seropositive.

This clone was detected only a few times. The chain carries TRBV21-1 and TRBJ1-2. TRBV21-1 is shown as a pseudogene. The CDR3 is made up of 17 amino acids. The CDR3 sequence: CASSKGGRQDLRDGYTF. The CDR3 DNA reads as TGTGCCAGCAGCAAAGGCGGGAGACAGGACCTTAGGGATGGCTACACCTTC.

This chain links TRBV7-8 with TRBJ1-2, with D perhaps matching TRBD1 (6 bases). The CDR3 spans 15 residues. Germline V gene sequence: CDR1 SGHVS, CDR2 FQNEAQ. Trimming took 1 base from V and 3 from J, leaving 12 bases between them. CDR3 nucleotide sequence: TGTGCCAGCAGCTTAGTTGGGGGCGCGGACTATGGCTACACCTTC. Translation: CASSLVGGADYGYTF.

The chain employs TRBV6-5 and TRBJ2-2, with D uncertain. V lost 4 bases to trimming and J lost 6 bases, with 9 bases between them. CDR1 and CDR2 (germline): MNHEY, SVGAGI. The CDR3 runs 13 residues. The chain's CDR3 is CASSSGLAGELFF. Written as DNA, the CDR3 is TGTGCCAGCAGTTCCGGTTTGGCCGGGGAGCTGTTTTTT.

The rearrangement uses TRBV6-5 and TRBJ2-7; D is possibly TRBD2 (6 bases). V was trimmed by 7 bases and J by 4 bases, leaving 14 bases between them. CDR1 is MNHEY, CDR2 SVGAGI, per germline. The CDR3 has 13 amino acids. The CDR3, as DNA: TGTGCCAGCACGCCCGGGGGTCGGTACGAGCAGTACTTC. It specifies CASTPGGRYEQYF.

The rearrangement joins TRBV5-1 to TRBJ1-1, with TRBD1 matching over 10 bases. This CDR3 spans 16 amino acids. The V gene's germline CDR1 is SGHRS and CDR2 YFSETQ. V was clipped by 2 bases and J by 5 bases; unmatched bases: 9. This chain's CDR3 is CASSLGTGDRWTEAFF. The CDR3 DNA reads TGCGCCAGCAGCTTAGGGACAGGGGATCGGTGGACTGAAGCTTTCTTT.

The chain joins TRBV28 to TRBJ2-7; D is possibly TRBD2 (6 bases). The V end was cut by 10 bases, the J end by 5 bases, with 21 bases between. The length of the CDR3 is 14 residues. Looked up from germline, CDR1 is MDHEN and CDR2 is SYDVKM. The CDR3 region has the DNA TGTGCCACCAGGCGGGGCGGAGGAAGCCACGAGCAGTACTTC. It codes for CATRRGGGSHEQYF.

The count of this clone is one. One junction end disagrees with the germline gene, perhaps due to a read error. The V call is TRBV7-9, the J call TRBJ1-2; D gene uncertain. CDR1 is SEHNR and CDR2 is FQNEAQ in the germline V gene (reference sequence). CDR3 length: 14 residues. The CDR3 region is CSSSLDPANYGYTF. The CDR3 coding sequence is TGTTCCAGCAGCTTAGATCCAGCTAACTATGGCTACACCTTC.

The chain employs TRBV5-4 and TRBJ2-7, with D possibly matching TRBD1 (6 bases). The germline CDR1 and CDR2 sequences are SGHNT and YYREEE (reference sequence). Trimming pared 3 bases from V and 5 bases from J, leaving 12 bases between. The CDR3 covers 13 residues. The CDR3 spells CASSYITGNEQYF. The CDR3 bases are TGTGCCAGCAGCTACATCACAGGGAACGAGCAGTACTTC.

This chain connects TRBV18 to TRBJ2-3; maybe TRBD2 (5 bases). The V gene lost 2 bases and the J gene lost 2 bases, with 14 bases spanning the gap. Germline-derived CDR1 and CDR2 are KGHSH and LQKENI. This CDR3 has 16 amino acids. The CDR3 here is CASSPGAEINTDTQYF. The DNA for the CDR3 is TGTGCCAGCTCACCAGGAGCGGAGATTAACACAGATACGCAGTATTTT.

The gene calls are TRBV4-1 and TRBJ1-2, with a possible D match to TRBD1 (5 bases). Germline assignment: CDR1 MGHRA and CDR2 YSYEKL. V was cut by 4 bases and J by 1 base, with 16 bases left in between. The CDR3 has 16 amino acids. CDR3 residues: CASSPGTPGGNYGYTF. The CDR3 DNA is TGCGCCAGCAGCCCCGGGACTCCCGGGGGTAACTATGGCTACACCTTC.

The chain recombines TRBV6-1 with TRBJ1-1; maybe TRBD1 (6 bases). The CDR3 is made up of 14 amino acids. V lost 5 bases, J lost 3 bases, and 13 bases lay in between. From germline, CDR1 is MNHNS and CDR2 SASEGT. The CDR3 is CASSLWGLDTEAFF. DNA for the CDR3: TGTGCCAGCAGTCTATGGGGGCTAGACACTGAAGCTTTCTTT.

The chain links TRBV9 to TRBJ2-3, with 8 bases identical to TRBD2. The CDR3 extends over 14 amino acids. Trimming at V came to 0 bases and at J to 11 bases, leaving 8 bases not matched to a gene. CDR1 SGDLS and CDR2 YYNGEE come from the germline V gene. DNA of the CDR3: TGTGCCAGCAGCGTAGCCGGGGGGGCCTGGGAGCAGTATTTT. It specifies CASSVAGGAWEQYF.

V and J are TRBV5-8 and TRBJ2-7, with 7 bases identical to TRBD1. This CDR3 has 15 amino acids. The V gene end was trimmed by 7 bases and the J gene end by 2 bases; junction bases not matched to a gene: 12. Germline CDR1 SGHTS, CDR2 YDEGEE. As DNA, the CDR3 is TGTGCCAGCCATCGGACAGGCCGTCTAACCTACGAGCAGTACTTC. It translates to CASHRTGRLTYEQYF. Variable domain in full (rest from reference TRBV5-8 and TRBJ2-7): EAGVTQSPTHLIKTRGQQATLRCSPISGHTSVYWYQQALGLGLQFLLWYDEGEERNRGNFPPRFSGRQFPNYSSELNVNALELEDSALYLCASHRTGRLTYEQYFGPGTRLTVT.

The V call is TRBV27, the J call TRBJ1-5; TRBD1 might be the D (6 bases). CDR3 length: 15 residues. V lost 3 bases, J lost 6 bases, and 15 bases lay in between. Germline loops: CDR1 MNHEY, CDR2 SMNVEV (reference sequence). CDR3 nucleotides: TGTGCCAGCAGTTTTACAACAGGGTGGTTTCAGCCCCAGCATTTT. Protein product: CASSFTTGWFQPQHF.

The chain is built from TRBV28 and TRBJ2-1; weak D call: TRBD1 (6 bases). The CDR3 length is 13 residues. Germline assignment: CDR1 MDHEN and CDR2 SYDVKM. V gave up 5 bases and J gave up 8 bases, with 13 bases separating them. CDR3 nucleotides: TGTGCCAGCAGTCCATACAGGGCCCATGAGCAGTTCTTC. Its translation: CASSPYRAHEQFF.

The chain couples TRBV19 to TRBJ1-3; D is possibly TRBD1 (6 bases). Germline V gene data show CDR1 as LNHDA and CDR2 as SQIVND (reference sequence). Trimming pared 0 bases from V and 4 bases from J, leaving 10 bases between. The CDR3 is made up of 15 amino acids. The DNA of the CDR3 is TGTGCCAGTAGTATAGATGGGACACCAGGAAACACCATATATTTT. It codes for CASSIDGTPGNTIYF. Combining the CDR3 with reference TRBV19 and TRBJ1-3 gives the whole variable domain DGGITQSPKYLFRKEGQNVTLSCEQNLNHDAMYWYRQDPGQGLRLIYYSQIVNDFQKGDIAEGYSVSREKKESFPLTVTSAQKNPTAFYLCASSIDGTPGNTIYFGEGSWLTVV.

The chain recombines TRBV15 with TRBJ1-4; D is undetermined. V was trimmed by 2 bases and J by 8 bases, leaving 12 bases between them. CDR1 and CDR2 from the germline V gene are LNHNV and YYDKDF (reference sequence). CDR3 length: 14 amino acids. CDR3 residues: CATSRRRDDEKLFF. DNA for the CDR3: TGTGCCACCAGCAGACGACGGGATGACGAAAAACTGTTTTTT.

The gene calls are TRBV7-3 and TRBJ2-1; 10 positions agree with TRBD2. Germline-derived CDR1 and CDR2 are SGHTA and FQGTGA. The CDR3 sequence is 15 residues long. Trimming took 4 bases from V and 4 from J; bases not matched to a gene: 4. This CDR3 reads CASSSSSGGYNEQFF. Here the CDR3 DNA reads TGTGCCAGCAGCTCCTCTAGCGGGGGATACAATGAGCAGTTCTTC.

The chain recombines TRBV2 with TRBJ1-5; TRBD1 matches at 10 bases. The CDR3 is 16 residues long. V gave up 6 bases and J gave up 2 bases; unmatched junction bases: 7. Germline lookup yields CDR1 SNHLY and CDR2 FYNNEI. CDR3 DNA sequence: TGTGCCAGCAGCGGCACCGGGACAGGGGGCAATCAGCCCCAGCATTTT. This translates into CASSGTGTGGNQPQHF.

There are a few counts of this clone. The chain has TRBV23-1 and TRBJ2-4; tentative D call: TRBD1 (6 bases). TRBV23-1 is identified as an open reading frame with a role that is uncertain. Trimming pared 6 bases from V and 3 bases from J, leaving 15 bases between. This CDR3 region has 15 residues. The CDR3 reads CASSLTGTGKNIQYF. In nucleotides, the CDR3 is TGCGCCAGCAGCTTGACAGGTACAGGCAAAAACATTCAGTACTTC.

This rearrangement joins TRBV7-9 to TRBJ2-7, with TRBD1 matching 10 bases. V was pared by 3 bases and J by 2 bases, with 4 bases of the junction left unmatched. CDR1 is SEHNR and CDR2 is FQNEAQ in the germline V gene (reference sequence). This CDR3 comprises 15 residues. The CDR3 loop is CASSFSDRGAYEQYF. The CDR3 nucleotides read TGTGCCAGCAGCTTCTCGGACAGGGGGGCCTACGAGCAGTACTTC.